Each of the 14 T cell receptor beta chains below was sequenced from the same sample in a study of T cells in Graves' hyperthyroidism and ophthalmopathy. Researchers amplified the TCR beta CDR3 regions from RNA transcripts. TCR CDR3 regions were first amplified by RT-PCR with HTBI primers. TCRdb recomputed calls from the multiplex PCR reads with MiXCR, one row per CDR3 protein. The sample has 600,000 or so distinct CDR3 sequences; around 46% are singletons. The sample comprised peripheral blood or thyroid tissue (not recorded which). These receptors all stem from a woman between 18 and 29 years old with Graves' hyperthyroidism.

This clonotype was counted many times. This CDR3 reads CASSVRDGNYEQYF. The CDR3 DNA sequence: TGTGCCAGCAGCGTCCGGGACGGAAACTACGAGCAGTACTTC. The rearrangement links TRBV7-2 to TRBJ2-7, with D perhaps being TRBD1 or TRBD2 (5 bases each). V lost 5 bases to trimming and J lost 3 bases, with 14 bases between them. The germline V gene encodes CDR1 SGHTA and CDR2 FQGNSA. This CDR3 has 14 amino acids.

This clonotype was seen at least ten times. The rearrangement links TRBV7-2 to TRBJ1-1, with unresolved D. This CDR3 is built from 11 residues. V lost 5 bases and J lost 8, with 9 bases in between. The V gene's germline CDR1 is SGHTA and CDR2 FQGNSA. Written as DNA, the CDR3 is TGTGCCAGCAGCCTAGGTGTCGAAGCTTTCTTT. This gives the protein CASSLGVEAFF.

This clonotype has at least ten counts. This sequence joins TRBV24-1 and TRBJ2-5; D is uncertain. Germline loops: CDR1 KGHDR, CDR2 SFDVKD. This CDR3 spans 13 amino acids. Deletions cut 6 bases from V and 5 bases from J, with 12 bases between. DNA of the CDR3: TGTGCCACCAGTCGGCCCGGAGTGGAGACCCAGTACTTC. Protein sequence: CATSRPGVETQYF.

The genes are TRBV25-1 and TRBJ1-2; 9 nucleotides agree with TRBD1. V shed 6 bases, J shed 3 bases, and the junction held 8 bases outside the gene matches. The CDR3 spans 15 residues. The germline gives CDR1 MGHDK, CDR2 SYGVNS. The DNA of the CDR3 is TGTGCCAGCAGCGTCGAGACAGGGGGTCACTATGGCTACACCTTC. Translated: CASSVETGGHYGYTF.

The sample holds a few counts of this clonotype. The V gene is TRBV6-5, the J gene TRBJ1-2, with D possibly TRBD1 on 5 matching bases. The length of the CDR3 is 13 residues. Germline lookup yields CDR1 MNHEY and CDR2 SVGAGI. V shed 6 bases and J shed 7 bases, with 15 bases lying between them. The CDR3 DNA is TGTGCCAGCAGGATCCTCCTCGGGGGTGGCTACACCTTC. Translated, it gives CASRILLGGGYTF.

The chain has TRBV12-3 or TRBV12-4 and TRBJ1-5, with 7 bases matching TRBD1. The CDR3 runs to 15 residues. V lost 5 bases, J lost 5 bases, and 9 bases stayed unmatched. CDR3 bases: TGTGCCAGCAGTGCACAGACAGGGAACGATCAGCCCCAGCATTTT. It encodes CASSAQTGNDQPQHF.

In regard to this clonotype: A read error may explain this, as a much larger clone is one base away. The V and J genes are TRBV10-3 and TRBJ2-7; D remains unclear. The CDR3 loop spans 11 amino acids. Between the trimmed V and J ends, which lost 5 bases and 5 bases, there was a span of 7 bases. Germline values: CDR1 ENHRY, CDR2 SYGVKD. In DNA, the CDR3 is TGTGCCATCAGTCCGACCCACGAGCAGTACTTC. This encodes CAISPTHEQYF.

The chain recombines TRBV5-1 with TRBJ1-6; D is undetermined. The CDR3 has 15 residues. Germline lookup yields CDR1 SGHRS and CDR2 YFSETQ. V was trimmed by 0 bases and J by 9 bases, leaving 13 bases between them. CDR3 DNA sequence: TGCGCCAGCAGCTTGGCCCAAGATGTCGGTTCACCCCTCCACTTT. This gives the protein CASSLAQDVGSPLHF.

This clonotype was observed once. The chain links TRBV25-1 to TRBJ1-1, with 8 bases matching TRBD1. With 8 bases clipped from V and 4 bases from J, the junction kept 6 bases outside the gene matches. The CDR3 loop spans 13 amino acids. The V gene's germline CDR1 is MGHDK and CDR2 SYGVNS. The CDR3 protein is CASVDRVSTEAFF. The CDR3 nucleotides read TGTGCCAGCGTGGACAGGGTGAGCACTGAAGCTTTCTTT.

The chain is built from TRBV7-6 and TRBJ2-7; D is possibly TRBD1 or TRBD2 (5 bases each). Matching the DNA end better, TRBJ2-1 makes the J call doubtful. This CDR3 contains 13 residues. From germline, CDR1 is SGHVS and CDR2 FNYEAQ. As DNA, the CDR3 is TGTGCCAGCAGCTTAGCGCAGGGAGATGGGCAGTTCTTC. It encodes CASSLAQGDGQFF.

This CDR3 is CASSQDSAKSSYEQYF. The CDR3 DNA reads as TGCGCCAGCAGCCAAGATTCAGCGAAGAGCTCCTACGAGCAGTACTTC. This chain connects TRBV4-1 to TRBJ2-7; D not certain. Trimming removed 0 bases at V and 0 bases at J, with 12 bases between. The CDR3 extends over 16 amino acids. Germline values: CDR1 MGHRA, CDR2 YSYEKL.

A few counts support this clonotype. The J gene is TRBJ1-5, the V gene TRBV29-1; tentatively, D is TRBD1 (5 bases). Germline CDR1 is SQVTM and CDR2 is ANQGSEA. The CDR3 is 14 residues long. Trimming stripped 7 bases from V and 7 bases from J, with 20 bases between. This CDR3 is CSARGNRLYQPQHF. In nucleotides, the CDR3 is TGCAGCGCTAGGGGAAACCGACTCTACCAGCCCCAGCATTTT.

The rearrangement uses TRBV29-1 and TRBJ1-2; 7 bases agree with TRBD1. The CDR3 covers 13 residues. V dropped 5 bases and J dropped 1; count of bases not matched to a gene: 4. CDR1 SQVTM and CDR2 ANQGSEA come from the germline V gene. The CDR3 loop is CSVPGTDNYGYTF. The CDR3 nucleotides read TGCAGCGTTCCCGGGACAGATAACTATGGCTACACCTTC.

J is TRBJ2-7 and V is TRBV5-1; 11 bases are shared with TRBD2. Unmatched junction bases numbered 7, after V lost 2 bases and J lost 3 bases. Germline CDR1 is SGHRS and CDR2 is YFSETQ. CDR3 size: 16 residues. The CDR3 spells CASSFGTSGPVYEQYF. Written as DNA, the CDR3 is TGCGCCAGCAGCTTTGGGACTAGCGGACCGGTCTACGAGCAGTACTTC. Full variable domain (remainder filled in from reference TRBV5-1 and TRBJ2-7): KAGVTQTPRYLIKTRGQQVTLSCSPISGHRSVSWYQQTPGQGLQFLFEYFSETQRNKGNFPGRFSGRQFSNSRSEMNVSTLELGDSALYLCASSFGTSGPVYEQYFGPGTRLTVT.